This section outlines one T cell receptor (beta chain) sequence together with its context. The authors prepared UMI-labeled TRB cDNA libraries by 5' RACE. One entry per CDR3 protein, without DNA, is what TCRdb gives after re-calling the 5' RACE reads. In total, the table holds tens of thousands of distinct CDR3 sequences. Germline V CDR1 and CDR2: SGHVS, FNYEAQ. This CDR3 has 15 residues. This record comes from a study of CXCR3-negative and CXCR3-positive naive CD8 T cells. The wider study: The study obtained 130 million to 150 million TRB reads, about 1.5 +/- 0.3 million per library.

This chain connects TRBV7-6 to TRBJ2-7; the TCRdb call, TRBD1, lacks DNA for checking. The sequence came from a human donor in good health. Some clones in this sample may be carry-over from other donors' samples. Sequences were obtained from naive CXCR3- CD8+ T cells from blood. The subset: CD45RO-CCR7+CD27+CD95- naive CD8+ T cells lacking CXCR3 (TNR3-). The chain's CDR3 is CASSDPGRSSYEQYF. The entire variable domain, with the rest obtained from reference TRBV7-6 and TRBJ2-7, is as follows: GAGVSQSPRYKVTKRGQDVALRCDPISGHVSLYWYRQALGQGPEFLTYFNYEAQQDKSGLPNDRFSAERPEGSISTLTIQRTEQRDSAMYRCASSDPGRSSYEQYFGPGTRLTVT.